Here is one T cell receptor beta chain with its context. This record belongs to a study of blood T cell repertoires in COVID-19. The germline V gene encodes CDR1 LGHDT and CDR2 YNNKEL (reference sequence). CDR3 size: 15 residues. V was cut by 5 bases and J by 14 bases, with 22 bases left in between. Using immunoSEQ multiplex PCR, the repertoire was profiled, and TCRdb retains in-frame clones only, with some absent. The sample records 40,000 to 60,000 clones, under 70% being singletons. Sequencing was carried out using peripheral blood. The chain combines TRBV3-1 (or the pseudogene TRBV3-2) with TRBJ1-6; D is possibly TRBD1 (5 bases). The TCR sequence derives from a woman in her sixties or seventies with acute or convalescent COVID-19. In DNA form, the CDR3 reads TGTGCCAGCAGCAGCGGGGCCAACCGGGGGGGTGCCCTCCACTTT. It codes for CASSSGANRGGALHF.